This passage covers 10 T cell receptor beta chains from one sample sequenced in a study of T-cell reconstitution after alpha-beta-depleted transplantation in children. Researchers prepared the TCRbeta library using unique molecular identifiers, the study reports. One entry per CDR3 protein, called by TCRdb with MiXCR from the PCR reads. The sample has around 800,000 distinct CDR3 sequences, 15% to 20% seen once. Sequences were derived from PBMCs, mostly from graft donor cells, sampled 360 days after TCRalphabeta/CD19-depleted stem cell transplant. These receptors came from a male patient aged 10 to 17 who had a stem cell transplant for acute lymphoblastic leukemia, so the T cells may come from the graft donor.

The sample holds many counts of this clonotype. The chain has TRBV25-1 and TRBJ2-7; 7 bases are a match to TRBD1. The CDR3 loop spans 16 amino acids. V lost 4 bases to trimming and J lost 3 bases; unmatched junction nucleotides: 12. Per the germline V gene, CDR1 is MGHDK and CDR2 is SYGVNS. The DNA of the CDR3 is TGTGCCAGCAGTGGACCTAGGGGGCAGGTTTACTACGAGCAGTACTTC. As protein: CASSGPRGQVYYEQYF.

A few counts support this clonotype. The CDR3, as DNA: TGTGCCAGCCGCAATAGCGGGAGTGCCTACGAGCAGTACTTC. It translates to CASRNSGSAYEQYF. The chain is built from TRBV28 and TRBJ2-7, with TRBD2 matching 9 bases. Germline lookup yields CDR1 MDHEN and CDR2 SYDVKM. The CDR3 has 14 residues. Unmatched junction bases numbered 7, after V lost 8 bases and J lost 2 bases.

V and J are TRBV7-7 and TRBJ2-5, with D perhaps matching TRBD2 (5 bases). The CDR3 is 16 amino acids. Germline V gene lookup returns CDR1 SSHAT and CDR2 FNYEAQ (reference sequence). V shed 2 bases and J shed 3 bases, with 16 bases lying between them. The CDR3 sequence: CASSLIGGSRKETQYF. CDR3 coding DNA: TGTGCCAGCAGCTTAATCGGAGGCAGTAGAAAAGAGACCCAGTACTTC.

The chain employs TRBV7-9 and TRBJ2-7, with D possibly being TRBD2 (6 bases). Per germline, CDR1 SEHNR and CDR2 FQNEAQ (reference sequence). V dropped 1 base and J dropped 0 bases, with 16 bases sitting between them. The length of the CDR3 is 17 residues. CDR3 region: CASSLVSGYRTSYEQYF. The CDR3 nucleotides are TGTGCCAGCAGCTTAGTGAGCGGGTACAGGACCTCCTACGAGCAGTACTTC.

V gene TRBV5-1 combines with J gene TRBJ2-7; TRBD1 matches 7 bases. Germline V gene lookup returns CDR1 SGHRS and CDR2 YFSETQ. The junction had 13 bases not matched to a gene; V was cut back by 1 base and J by 3 bases. The CDR3 is 17 residues long. The CDR3 DNA follows: TGCGCCAGCAGCTTGAGGAGTACAGGGGATCTTCGCTACGAGCAGTACTTC. It translates to CASSLRSTGDLRYEQYF.

The chain is built from TRBV5-1 and TRBJ2-1; D may correspond to TRBD1 or TRBD2 (5 bases each). CDR1 is SGHRS, CDR2 YFSETQ, per germline. This CDR3 contains 15 residues. V lost 2 bases to trimming and J lost 5 bases, with 14 bases between them. The CDR3 sequence: CASSLFAGSNNEQFF. In DNA, the CDR3 is TGCGCCAGCAGCTTATTCGCAGGGAGTAACAATGAGCAGTTCTTC.

This clonotype occurred a few times. The chain uses TRBV6-1 and TRBJ2-1, with TRBD2 identical over 9 bases. The junction had 8 bases not matched to a gene; V was cut back by 5 bases and J by 6 bases. Germline CDR1 reads MNHNS; CDR2 reads SASEGT. This CDR3 comprises 15 residues. CDR3 region: CASSNKREAANEQFF. The CDR3, as DNA: TGTGCCAGCAGTAATAAGCGGGAGGCAGCCAATGAGCAGTTCTTC.

A few counts support this clonotype. The chain combines TRBV7-9 with TRBJ1-1; D is ambiguous. V was clipped by 0 bases and J by 7 bases, with 15 bases between them. The CDR3 is 15 residues long. Looked up from germline, CDR1 is SEHNR and CDR2 is FQNEAQ (reference sequence). CDR3 sequence (DNA): TGTGCCAGCAGCTTAGCGCTGGCAGTAAGACTTGAAGCTTTCTTT. This encodes CASSLALAVRLEAFF.

This clonotype showed up just a few times. This chain joins TRBV6-2 or TRBV6-3 and TRBJ2-2, with TRBD2 matching 8 bases. CDR3 length: 18 residues. Germline assignment: CDR1 MNHEY and CDR2 SVGEGT. After removal of 0 bases from V and 0 bases from J, the junction contained 6 bases not matched to a gene. DNA for the CDR3: TGTGCCAGCAGTTACTCCCACCCGGGACTAGCGAACACCGGGGAGCTGTTTTTT. Encoded protein: CASSYSHPGLANTGELFF.

V usage is TRBV4-1 and J usage is TRBJ2-1; 16 bases match TRBD2. Per the germline V gene, CDR1 is MGHRA and CDR2 is YSYEKL. With 1 base clipped from V and 0 bases from J, the junction kept 9 bases outside the gene matches. The CDR3 is 21 amino acids. This CDR3 is CASSQGGGTSGRASSYNEQFF. CDR3 sequence (DNA): TGCGCCAGCAGCCAAGGTGGAGGGACTAGCGGGAGGGCTAGCTCCTACAATGAGCAGTTCTTC.